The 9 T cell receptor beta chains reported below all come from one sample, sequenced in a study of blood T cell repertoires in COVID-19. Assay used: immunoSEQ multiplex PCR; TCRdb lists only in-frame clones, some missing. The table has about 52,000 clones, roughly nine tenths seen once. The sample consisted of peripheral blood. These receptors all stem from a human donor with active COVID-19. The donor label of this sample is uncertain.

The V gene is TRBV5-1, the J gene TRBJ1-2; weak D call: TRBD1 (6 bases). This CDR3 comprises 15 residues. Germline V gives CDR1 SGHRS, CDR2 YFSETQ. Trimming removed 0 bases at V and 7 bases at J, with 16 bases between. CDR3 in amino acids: CASSLGGGSQGGYTF. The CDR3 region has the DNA TGCGCCAGCAGCTTGGGCGGGGGCTCTCAGGGTGGCTACACCTTC.

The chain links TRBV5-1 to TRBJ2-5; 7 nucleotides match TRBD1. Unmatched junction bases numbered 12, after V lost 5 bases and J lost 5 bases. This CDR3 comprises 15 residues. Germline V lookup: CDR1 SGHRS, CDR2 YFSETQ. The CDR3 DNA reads TGCGCCAGCAGACTACAGGGGCCCCTTAGTGAGACCCAGTACTTC. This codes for CASRLQGPLSETQYF.

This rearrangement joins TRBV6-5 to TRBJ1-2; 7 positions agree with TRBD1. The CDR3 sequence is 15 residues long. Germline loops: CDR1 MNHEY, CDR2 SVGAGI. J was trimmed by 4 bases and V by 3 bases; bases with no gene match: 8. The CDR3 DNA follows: TGTGCCAGCAGTTATATCCAGGGGGAAGGCTATGGCTACACCTTC. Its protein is CASSYIQGEGYGYTF.

The DNA for the CDR3 is TGTGCCAGCAGCTTAGGCAGGGGAGAGCAGTTCTTC. Its translation: CASSLGRGEQFF. The chain couples TRBV7-3 to TRBJ2-1; maybe TRBD1 (6 bases). CDR3 length equals 12 residues. Trimming shortened V by 2 bases and J by 10 bases, and 9 bases separated the two germline ends. The germline gives CDR1 SGHTA, CDR2 FQGTGA.

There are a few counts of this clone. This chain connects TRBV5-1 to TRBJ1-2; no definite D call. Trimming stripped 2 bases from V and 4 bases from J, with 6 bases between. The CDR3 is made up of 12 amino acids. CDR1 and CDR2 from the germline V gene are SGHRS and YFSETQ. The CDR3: CASSFSSYGYTF. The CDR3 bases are TGCGCCAGCAGCTTTTCCTCCTATGGCTACACCTTC.

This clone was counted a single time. The CDR3: CASSDLGQGNTEAFF. In nucleotides, the CDR3 is TGTGCCAGCAGTGACCTAGGACAGGGGAACACTGAAGCTTTCTTT. The rearrangement uses TRBV25-1 and TRBJ1-1; 8 nucleotides align to TRBD1. J lost 1 base, V lost 3 bases, and 4 bases had no gene match. CDR3 length: 15 amino acids. From germline, CDR1 is MGHDK and CDR2 SYGVNS.

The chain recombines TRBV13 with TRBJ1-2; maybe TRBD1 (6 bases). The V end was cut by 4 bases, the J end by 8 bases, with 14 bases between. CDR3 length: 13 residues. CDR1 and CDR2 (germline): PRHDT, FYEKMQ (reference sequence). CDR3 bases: TGTGCCAGCAGCTCCACAGGGTTCATGGGCTACACCTTC. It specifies CASSSTGFMGYTF.

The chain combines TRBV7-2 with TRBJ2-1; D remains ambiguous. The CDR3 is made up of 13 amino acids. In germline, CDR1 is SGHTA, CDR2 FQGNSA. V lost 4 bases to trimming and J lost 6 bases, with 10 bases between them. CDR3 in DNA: TGTGCCAGCAGCTCCCTATATGGCAATGAGCAGTTCTTC. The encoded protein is CASSSLYGNEQFF.

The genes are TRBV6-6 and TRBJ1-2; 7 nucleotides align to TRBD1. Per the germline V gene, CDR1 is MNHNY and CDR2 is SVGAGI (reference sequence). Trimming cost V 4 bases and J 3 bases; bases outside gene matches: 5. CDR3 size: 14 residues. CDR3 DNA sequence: TGTGCCAGCAGTTTACAGGGGTCCTACTATGGCTACACCTTC. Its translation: CASSLQGSYYGYTF.